The clone carrying this T cell receptor beta chain was found a few times. Unique molecular identifiers featured in how the TCRbeta library was prepared. TCRdb re-derived calls from the PCR reads in MiXCR, one entry per CDR3 protein. The data show about 360,000 distinct CDR3 sequences, with less than 15% seen just once and around 4.5% held by the top ten. With 2 bases clipped from V and 2 bases from J, the junction kept 9 bases outside the gene matches. The CDR3 is 16 residues long. CDR1 and CDR2 from the germline V gene are SGHRS and YFSETQ. The data are from a study of T-cell reconstitution after alpha-beta-depleted transplantation in children.

This receptor was obtained from a human donor who donated a stem cell graft to a child with Fanconi anemia. The J gene is TRBJ2-7, the V gene TRBV5-1, with 8 nucleotides matching TRBD2. Material: PBMCs, obtained from the stem cell graft. The CDR3 region has the DNA TGCGCCAGCAGCTTAGCTACGGGGGGGCTTGCCTACGAGCAGTACTTC. It is translated as CASSLATGGLAYEQYF.